This T cell receptor beta chain was identified in a study of blood T cells in healthy people across ages. This clonotype was seen repeatedly, ten times or more. Primed by a sample-barcoded 5' primer and a J-beta primer mix, a second PCR proceeded for 7 to 11 cycles. TCRdb re-called the 5' RACE reads with MiXCR, one entry per CDR3 protein. The top ten clones hold roughly 23% of a sample with approximately 1,700,000 distinct CDR3 sequences, roughly two fifths of them seen once. This CDR3 region has 17 residues. The V and J ends lost 6 bases and 5 bases respectively, with 28 bases between them. CDR1 is SQVTM and CDR2 is ANQGSEA in the germline V gene.

The rearrangement joins TRBV29-1 to TRBJ1-2, with D possibly TRBD1 on 5 matching bases. The TCR was taken from a human donor in good health. The sequenced sample consisted of blood. This CDR3 is CSVEGSPRRGNPYGYTF. CDR3 nucleotides: TGCAGCGTGGAGGGTTCCCCGAGGAGGGGAAATCCGTATGGCTACACCTTC.